The present entry profiles one TCR beta chain with its context. The data belong to a study of OX40 agonist ivuxolimab in advanced cancers. Overall study: Of the patients, three showed partial responses, one with hepatocellular carcinoma and two with cutaneous melanoma.

Using immunoSEQ multiplex PCR, the repertoire was profiled, and TCRdb retains in-frame clones only, with some absent. The table has fewer than 70,000 clones, approximately 89% seen once; the top ten hold 12%. This TCR came from an adult with an advanced solid tumor such as melanoma, head and neck, liver or kidney cancer. Sequenced here: CD4+ or CD8+ T cells sorted from blood, sampled in a trial of the OX40 agonist ivuxolimab.

CDR3 in DNA: TGTGCCAGCAGCTTAGTTACTAGCGGGAACTACGAGCAGTACTTC. Amino acids: CASSLVTSGNYEQYF. The rearrangement links TRBV11-3 to TRBJ2-7, with 10 bases that match TRBD2. The J segment lost 3 bases and the V segment lost 1 base, leaving 3 bases of the junction unmatched. CDR3 length: 15 residues. In germline, CDR1 is SGHNT, CDR2 YENEEA.